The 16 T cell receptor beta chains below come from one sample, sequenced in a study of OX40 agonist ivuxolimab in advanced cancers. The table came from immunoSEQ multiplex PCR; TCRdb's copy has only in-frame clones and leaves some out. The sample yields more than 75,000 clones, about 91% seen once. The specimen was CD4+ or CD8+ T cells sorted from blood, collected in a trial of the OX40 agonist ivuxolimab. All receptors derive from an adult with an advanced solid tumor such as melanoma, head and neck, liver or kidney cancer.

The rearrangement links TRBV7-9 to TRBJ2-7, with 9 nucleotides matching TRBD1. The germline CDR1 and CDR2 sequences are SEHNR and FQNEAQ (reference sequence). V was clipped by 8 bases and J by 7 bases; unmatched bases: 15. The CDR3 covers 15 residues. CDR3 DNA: TGTGCCAGCGACCTTGGACAGGGGCACCCTGGGGAGCAGTACTTC. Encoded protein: CASDLGQGHPGEQYF.

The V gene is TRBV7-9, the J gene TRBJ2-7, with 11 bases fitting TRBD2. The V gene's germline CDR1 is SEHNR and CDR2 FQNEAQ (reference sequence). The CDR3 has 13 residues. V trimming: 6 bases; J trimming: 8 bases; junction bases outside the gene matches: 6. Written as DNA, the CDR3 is TGTGCCAGCAGACTAGCGGGAGAGGAGAAGCAGTACTTC. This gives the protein CASRLAGEEKQYF. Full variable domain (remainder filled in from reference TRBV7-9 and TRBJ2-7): DTGVSQNPRHKITKRGQNVTFRCDPISEHNRLYWYRQTLGQGPEFLTYFQNEAQLEKSRLLSDRFSAERPKGSFSTLEIQRTEQGDSAMYLCASRLAGEEKQYFGPGTRLTVT.

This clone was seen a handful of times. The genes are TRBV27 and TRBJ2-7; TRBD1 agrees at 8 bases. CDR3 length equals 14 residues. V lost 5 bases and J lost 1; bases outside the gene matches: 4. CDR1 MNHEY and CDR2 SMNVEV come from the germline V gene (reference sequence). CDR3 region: CASSPGDRSYEQYF. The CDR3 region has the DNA TGTGCCAGCAGTCCAGGGGACAGGTCCTACGAGCAGTACTTC.

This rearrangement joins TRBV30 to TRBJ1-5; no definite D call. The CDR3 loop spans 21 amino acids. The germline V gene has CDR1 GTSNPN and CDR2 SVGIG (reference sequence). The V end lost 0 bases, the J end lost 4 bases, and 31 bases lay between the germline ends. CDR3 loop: CAWSVRPKGYPKQLANQPQHF. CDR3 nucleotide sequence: TGTGCCTGGAGTGTACGGCCAAAAGGTTACCCCAAGCAATTAGCAAATCAGCCCCAGCATTTT.

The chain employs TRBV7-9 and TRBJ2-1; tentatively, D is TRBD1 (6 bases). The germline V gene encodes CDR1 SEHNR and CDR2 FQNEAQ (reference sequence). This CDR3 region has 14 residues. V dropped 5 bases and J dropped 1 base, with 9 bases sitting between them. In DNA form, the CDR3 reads TGTGCCAGCAGCCCCCAGGGGTCCTACAATGAGCAGTTCTTC. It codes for CASSPQGSYNEQFF.

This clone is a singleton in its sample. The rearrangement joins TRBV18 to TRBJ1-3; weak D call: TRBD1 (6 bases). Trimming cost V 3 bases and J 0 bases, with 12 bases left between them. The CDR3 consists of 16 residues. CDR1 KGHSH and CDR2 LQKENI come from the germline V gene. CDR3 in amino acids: CASSPNRVSSGNTIYF. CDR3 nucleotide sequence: TGTGCCAGCTCACCGAACAGGGTTTCCTCTGGAAACACCATATATTTT.

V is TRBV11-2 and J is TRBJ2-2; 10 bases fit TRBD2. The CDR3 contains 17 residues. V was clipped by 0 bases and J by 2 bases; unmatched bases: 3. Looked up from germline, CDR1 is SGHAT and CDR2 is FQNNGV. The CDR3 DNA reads TGTGCCAGCAGCTTAGACGGACTAGCGGTAAACACCGGGGAGCTGTTTTTT. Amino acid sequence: CASSLDGLAVNTGELFF.

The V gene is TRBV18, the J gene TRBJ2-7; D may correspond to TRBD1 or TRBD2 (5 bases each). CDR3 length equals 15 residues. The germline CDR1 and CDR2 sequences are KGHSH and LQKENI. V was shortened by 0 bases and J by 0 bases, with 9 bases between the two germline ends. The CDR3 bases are TGTGCCAGCTCACCACCTCTAGGGACCTCCTACGAGCAGTACTTC. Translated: CASSPPLGTSYEQYF.

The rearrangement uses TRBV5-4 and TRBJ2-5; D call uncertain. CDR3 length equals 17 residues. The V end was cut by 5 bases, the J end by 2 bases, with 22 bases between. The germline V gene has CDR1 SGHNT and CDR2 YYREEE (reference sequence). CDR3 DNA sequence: TGTGCCAGCAGTCTGAGGCTACAGAGAGTTTCACAAGAGACCCAGTACTTC. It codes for CASSLRLQRVSQETQYF.

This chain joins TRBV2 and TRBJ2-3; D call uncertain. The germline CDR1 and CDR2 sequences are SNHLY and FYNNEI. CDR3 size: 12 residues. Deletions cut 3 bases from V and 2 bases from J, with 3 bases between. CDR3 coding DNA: TGTGCCAGCAGTGACTACACAGATACGCAGTATTTT. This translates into CASSDYTDTQYF.

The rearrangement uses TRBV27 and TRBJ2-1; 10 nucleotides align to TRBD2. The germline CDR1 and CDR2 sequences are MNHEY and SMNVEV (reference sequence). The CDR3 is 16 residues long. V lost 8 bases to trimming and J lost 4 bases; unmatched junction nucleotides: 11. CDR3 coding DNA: TGTGCCAGCGGACAGAGCGGGAGGGGCCCATACAATGAGCAGTTCTTC. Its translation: CASGQSGRGPYNEQFF.

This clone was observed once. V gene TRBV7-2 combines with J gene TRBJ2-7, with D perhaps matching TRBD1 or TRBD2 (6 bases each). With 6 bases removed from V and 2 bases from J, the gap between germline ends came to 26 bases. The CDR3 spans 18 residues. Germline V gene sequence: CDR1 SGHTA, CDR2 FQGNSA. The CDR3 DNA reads TGTGCCAGCAGTAAAAAGGGGGGTTGGGCGGAAAAAACCTACGAGCAGTACTTC. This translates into CASSKKGGWAEKTYEQYF.

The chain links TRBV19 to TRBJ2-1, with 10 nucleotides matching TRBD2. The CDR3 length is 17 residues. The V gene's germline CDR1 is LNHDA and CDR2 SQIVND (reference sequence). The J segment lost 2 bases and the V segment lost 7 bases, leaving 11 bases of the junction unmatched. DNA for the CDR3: TGTGCCAGTACCCTATCCGGACTAGCGGTGACCTACAATGAGCAGTTCTTC. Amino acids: CASTLSGLAVTYNEQFF.

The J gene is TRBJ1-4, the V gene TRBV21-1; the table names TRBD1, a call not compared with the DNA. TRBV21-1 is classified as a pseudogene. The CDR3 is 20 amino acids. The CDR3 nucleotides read TGTGCCAGCAGCAAAGGGTCAGGGGTCCGCATCTACCCCACTAATGAAAAACTGTTTTTT. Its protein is CASSKGSGVRIYPTNEKLFF.

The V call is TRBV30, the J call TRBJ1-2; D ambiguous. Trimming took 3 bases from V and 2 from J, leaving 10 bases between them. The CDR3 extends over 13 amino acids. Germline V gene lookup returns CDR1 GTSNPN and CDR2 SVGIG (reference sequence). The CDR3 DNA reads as TGTGCCTGGAGCGCCGGATTGAACTATGGCTACACCTTC. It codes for CAWSAGLNYGYTF.

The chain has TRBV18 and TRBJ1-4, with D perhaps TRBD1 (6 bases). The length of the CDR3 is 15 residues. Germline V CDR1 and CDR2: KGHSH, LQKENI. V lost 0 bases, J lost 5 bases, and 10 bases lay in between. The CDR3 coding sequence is TGTGCCAGCTCACCACCGTCCCAGGGGAATGAAAAACTGTTTTTT. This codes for CASSPPSQGNEKLFF.